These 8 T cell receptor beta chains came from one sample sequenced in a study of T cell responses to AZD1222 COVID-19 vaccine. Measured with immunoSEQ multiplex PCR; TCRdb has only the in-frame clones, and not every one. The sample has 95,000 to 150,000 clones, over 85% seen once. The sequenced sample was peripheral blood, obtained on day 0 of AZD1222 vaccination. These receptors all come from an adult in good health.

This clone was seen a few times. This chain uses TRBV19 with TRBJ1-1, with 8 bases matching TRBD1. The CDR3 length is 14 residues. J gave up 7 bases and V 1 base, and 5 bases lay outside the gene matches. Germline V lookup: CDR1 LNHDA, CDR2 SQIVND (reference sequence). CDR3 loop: CASSIAGGQGEAFF. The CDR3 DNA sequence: TGTGCCAGTAGTATAGCTGGAGGACAGGGTGAAGCTTTCTTT.

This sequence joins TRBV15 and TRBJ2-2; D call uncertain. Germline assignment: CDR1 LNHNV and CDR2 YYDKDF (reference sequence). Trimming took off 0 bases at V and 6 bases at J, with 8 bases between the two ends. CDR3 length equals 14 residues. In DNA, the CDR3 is TGTGCCACCAGCAGAGATCTTAGTGCCGGGGAGCTGTTTTTT. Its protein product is CATSRDLSAGELFF.

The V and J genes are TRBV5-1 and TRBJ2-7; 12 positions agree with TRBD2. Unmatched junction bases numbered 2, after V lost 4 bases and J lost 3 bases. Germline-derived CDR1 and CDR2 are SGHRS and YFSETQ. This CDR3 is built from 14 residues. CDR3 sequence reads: CASSGGLAGYEQYF. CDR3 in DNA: TGCGCCAGCAGCGGGGGACTAGCGGGCTACGAGCAGTACTTC.

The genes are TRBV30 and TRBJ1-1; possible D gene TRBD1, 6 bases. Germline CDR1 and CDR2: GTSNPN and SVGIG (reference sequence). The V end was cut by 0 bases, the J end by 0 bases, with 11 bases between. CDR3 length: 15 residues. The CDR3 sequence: CAWSVPTGLNTEAFF. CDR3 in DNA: TGTGCCTGGAGTGTACCAACAGGGTTGAACACTGAAGCTTTCTTT.

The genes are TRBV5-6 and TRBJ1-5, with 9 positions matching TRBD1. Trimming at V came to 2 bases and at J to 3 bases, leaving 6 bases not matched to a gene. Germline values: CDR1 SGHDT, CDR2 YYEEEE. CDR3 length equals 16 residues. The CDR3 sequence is CASSLITGGINQPQHF. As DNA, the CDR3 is TGTGCCAGCAGCTTAATAACAGGGGGCATCAATCAGCCCCAGCATTTT.

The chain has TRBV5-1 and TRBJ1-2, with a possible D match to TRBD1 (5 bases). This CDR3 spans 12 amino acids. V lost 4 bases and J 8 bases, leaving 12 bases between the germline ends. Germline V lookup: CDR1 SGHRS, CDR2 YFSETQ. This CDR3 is CASSGGVLGYTF. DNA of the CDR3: TGCGCCAGCAGCGGGGGAGTATTGGGCTACACCTTC.

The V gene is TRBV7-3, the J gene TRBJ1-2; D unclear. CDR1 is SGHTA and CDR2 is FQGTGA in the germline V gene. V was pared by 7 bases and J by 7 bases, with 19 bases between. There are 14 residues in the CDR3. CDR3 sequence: CASTQAGRVVGYTF. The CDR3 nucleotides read TGTGCCAGCACCCAGGCTGGGCGGGTGGTTGGCTACACCTTC.

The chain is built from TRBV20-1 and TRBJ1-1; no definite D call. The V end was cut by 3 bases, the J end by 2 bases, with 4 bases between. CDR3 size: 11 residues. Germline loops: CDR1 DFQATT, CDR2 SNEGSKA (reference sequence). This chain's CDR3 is CSARDNTEAFF. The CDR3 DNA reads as TGCAGTGCTAGGGACAACACTGAAGCTTTCTTT.